One and the same sample provided the 30 T cell receptor beta chains below, sequenced in a study of cytomegalovirus exposure and HLA in healthy donors. The PCR used 60 Vbeta and 13 Jbeta primers. Method: immunoSEQ multiplex PCR; TCRdb's copy keeps in-frame clones and lacks some. The table lists about 160,000 clones, 80% of them singletons. The sample comprised PBMCs. These receptors all stem from a human donor in good health.

The J gene is TRBJ2-1, the V gene TRBV12-5, with D perhaps TRBD1 (9 bases). With 3 bases removed from V and 5 bases from J, the gap between germline ends came to 23 bases. Germline loops: CDR1 LGHNT, CDR2 FRNRAP. This CDR3 is 18 amino acids long. The CDR3 DNA is TGTGCTAGTGGTTTCCACCGGGGGGGGACAGGGTCGAACAATGAGCAGTTCTTC. It translates to CASGFHRGGTGSNNEQFF.

This clone was seen a handful of times. The chain is built from TRBV19 and TRBJ1-5; D is possibly TRBD1 (6 bases). This CDR3 has 14 amino acids. Germline V gene sequence: CDR1 LNHDA, CDR2 SQIVND (reference sequence). V was shortened by 5 bases and J by 5 bases, with 13 bases between the two germline ends. CDR3 coding DNA: TGTGCCAGTAGTTTACGACAGGAGGATCAGCCCCAGCATTTT. This gives the protein CASSLRQEDQPQHF. Full variable domain (rest looked up from reference TRBV19 and TRBJ1-5): DGGITQSPKYLFRKEGQNVTLSCEQNLNHDAMYWYRQDPGQGLRLIYYSQIVNDFQKGDIAEGYSVSREKKESFPLTVTSAQKNPTAFYLCASSLRQEDQPQHFGDGTRLSIL.

This chain links TRBV19 with TRBJ1-2; 7 bases are shared with TRBD1. CDR1 and CDR2 (germline): LNHDA, SQIVND (reference sequence). V shed 8 bases, J shed 0 bases, and the junction held 6 bases outside the gene matches. CDR3 length: 14 amino acids. Here the CDR3 DNA reads TGTGCCAGTTCGCGGACAGGAGCTAACTATGGCTACACCTTC. Amino acid sequence: CASSRTGANYGYTF.

This chain joins TRBV19 and TRBJ2-3, with TRBD1 identical over 8 bases. V dropped 10 bases and J dropped 5; count of bases not matched to a gene: 8. The CDR3 is 13 residues long. Germline lookup yields CDR1 LNHDA and CDR2 SQIVND (reference sequence). CDR3 residues: CATNRGYGDTQYF. CDR3 sequence (DNA): TGTGCCACAAACAGGGGGTATGGAGATACGCAGTATTTT.

This clone was recorded once. The chain joins TRBV4-1 to TRBJ1-5, with 10 bases that match TRBD1. V was clipped by 5 bases and J by 7 bases; unmatched bases: 2. The CDR3 extends over 13 amino acids. Germline lookup yields CDR1 MGHRA and CDR2 YSYEKL. The CDR3 nucleotides are TGCGCCAGCAGCTGGGACAGGGGACAGCCCCAGCATTTT. This encodes CASSWDRGQPQHF.

The chain joins TRBV7-2 to TRBJ2-1, with unresolved D. Germline CDR1 reads SGHTA; CDR2 reads FQGNSA. The CDR3 is made up of 13 amino acids. Trimming shortened V by 1 base and J by 2 bases, and 3 bases separated the two germline ends. CDR3 residues: CASSLVTYNEQFF. The DNA for the CDR3 is TGTGCCAGCAGCTTAGTTACCTACAATGAGCAGTTCTTC.

This rearrangement joins TRBV2 to TRBJ2-5, with D maybe TRBD2 (5 bases). This CDR3 has 15 residues. V gave up 3 bases and J gave up 3 bases, with 14 bases separating them. Germline V gene lookup returns CDR1 SNHLY and CDR2 FYNNEI. DNA of the CDR3: TGTGCCAGCAGTGATAGGAGCGAGGAGGAAGAGACCCAGTACTTC. This codes for CASSDRSEEEETQYF.

The V gene is TRBV7-3, the J gene TRBJ2-5; D gene ambiguous. Deletions cut 6 bases from V and 5 bases from J, with 16 bases between. CDR1 and CDR2 (germline): SGHTA, FQGTGA. The CDR3 spans 14 residues. In nucleotides, the CDR3 is TGTGCCAGCAGTTTCGGATCAATCGGGGAGACCCAGTACTTC. Its translation: CASSFGSIGETQYF.

The V and J genes are TRBV5-1 and TRBJ2-5; 11 positions agree with TRBD2. Trimming removed 4 bases from V and 2 bases from J; junction bases left unmatched: 13. CDR1 and CDR2 from the germline V gene are SGHRS and YFSETQ. This CDR3 region has 18 residues. Here the CDR3 DNA reads TGCGCCAGCAGCGGCGTTGGGCTAGCGGGGGGTCTTCAAGAGACCCAGTACTTC. Its translation is CASSGVGLAGGLQETQYF.

J is TRBJ1-2 and V is TRBV10-1; D perhaps matches TRBD1 (6 bases). V lost 8 bases, J lost 5 bases, and 18 bases lay in between. The germline gives CDR1 WNHNN, CDR2 SYGVQD (reference sequence). The CDR3 has 14 residues. CDR3: CASGWGLPWYGYTF. CDR3 DNA: TGCGCCAGCGGATGGGGGCTCCCCTGGTATGGCTACACCTTC.

The rearrangement uses TRBV7-2 and TRBJ2-3; the match to TRBD2 covers 12 bases. This CDR3 contains 16 residues. In germline, CDR1 is SGHTA, CDR2 FQGNSA. Losses at the gene ends were 3 bases for V and 1 base for J; bases not matched to a gene: 2. DNA of the CDR3: TGTGCCAGCAGCTTCGCTAGCGGGGGGGGCACAGATACGCAGTATTTT. Protein: CASSFASGGGTDTQYF. Supplemented by reference TRBV7-2 and TRBJ2-3, the full variable domain reads GAGVSQSPSNKVTEKGKDVELRCDPISGHTALYWYRQSLGQGLEFLIYFQGNSAPDKSGLPSDRFSAERTGGSVSTLTIQRTQQEDSAVYLCASSFASGGGTDTQYFGPGTRLTVL.

This clone was seen only a few times. The chain uses TRBV28 and TRBJ1-2, with a weak D call TRBD1 (6 bases). Trimming removed 7 bases from V and 8 bases from J, with 20 bases in between. The CDR3 consists of 14 residues. Germline values: CDR1 MDHEN, CDR2 SYDVKM. CDR3: CASTRVSRGQGYTF. The CDR3 DNA is TGTGCCAGCACGAGAGTTAGTAGGGGACAAGGCTACACCTTC.

J is TRBJ2-2 and V is TRBV7-9; 8 bases are shared with TRBD1. The CDR3 covers 14 residues. Germline V CDR1 and CDR2: SEHNR, FQNEAQ (reference sequence). V lost 5 bases and J lost 8; bases outside the gene matches: 7. The CDR3 loop reads CASSIGQGRGELFF. The CDR3 bases are TGTGCCAGCAGCATCGGACAGGGTCGAGGGGAGCTGTTTTTT.

This clone has only one observation. The V call is TRBV19, the J call TRBJ2-4; 11 nucleotides align to TRBD2. Per the germline V gene, CDR1 is LNHDA and CDR2 is SQIVND (reference sequence). Trimming took 4 bases from V and 4 from J; bases not matched to a gene: 9. The CDR3 loop spans 17 amino acids. CDR3 nucleotides: TGTGCCAGTAGTACAAAACCGACTAGCGGGGTGAAAAACATTCAGTACTTC. Encoded protein: CASSTKPTSGVKNIQYF.

The chain uses TRBV6-4 and TRBJ1-1, with TRBD1 matching 7 bases. The CDR3 consists of 14 residues. CDR1 MRHNA and CDR2 SNTAGT come from the germline V gene. The V gene end was trimmed by 6 bases and the J gene end by 6 bases; junction bases not matched to a gene: 10. The CDR3 is CASSPTGDSSEAFF. CDR3 sequence (DNA): TGTGCCAGCAGCCCCACAGGGGATTCTTCTGAAGCTTTCTTT.

The V and J genes are TRBV4-1 and TRBJ2-1; D ambiguous. Germline CDR1 and CDR2: MGHRA and YSYEKL. This CDR3 is 15 amino acids long. V was shortened by 4 bases and J by 3 bases, with 13 bases between the two germline ends. The CDR3: CASSRPLYSYNEQFF. In nucleotides, the CDR3 is TGCGCCAGCAGCCGACCTTTGTACAGCTACAATGAGCAGTTCTTC.

This chain connects TRBV4-1 to TRBJ2-7, with 11 bases identical to TRBD1. With V trimmed by 3 bases and J by 7 bases, 14 bases remained unmatched. This CDR3 is built from 17 residues. Per the germline V gene, CDR1 is MGHRA and CDR2 is YSYEKL. CDR3 sequence reads: CASSHRVPGQGDWEQYF. The CDR3, as DNA: TGCGCCAGCAGCCACCGAGTACCGGGACAGGGGGATTGGGAGCAGTACTTC.

A single count supports this clone. The chain is built from TRBV27 and TRBJ2-1, with D possibly matching TRBD2 (5 bases). The germline V gene encodes CDR1 MNHEY and CDR2 SMNVEV (reference sequence). The CDR3 is made up of 12 amino acids. V shed 5 bases and J shed 7 bases, with 9 bases lying between them. CDR3 DNA: TGTGCCAGCAGTCAACTAGGTAATGAGCAGTTCTTC. It encodes CASSQLGNEQFF.

The chain links TRBV21-1 to TRBJ1-5; TRBD1, as called in the table, went unchecked against the DNA. TRBV21-1 is designated a pseudogene. The CDR3 runs 17 residues. CDR3 in DNA: TGTGCCAGCACCATAGGACAGGGGTTTTATAGCAATCAGCCCCAGCATTTT. It specifies CASTIGQGFYSNQPQHF.

The V gene is TRBV6-1, the J gene TRBJ2-5; tentatively, D is TRBD1 (6 bases). Between the trimmed V and J ends, which lost 3 bases and 4 bases, there was a span of 9 bases. The CDR3 spans 13 residues. CDR1 is MNHNS and CDR2 is SASEGT in the germline V gene. The CDR3 loop is CASSDLGGETQYF. CDR3 sequence (DNA): TGTGCCAGCAGTGACTTAGGGGGAGAGACCCAGTACTTC.

The chain carries TRBV6-5 and TRBJ1-3, with TRBD1 matching 7 bases. Trimming at V came to 2 bases and at J to 0 bases, leaving 1 base not matched to a gene. CDR3 length: 15 residues. Germline values: CDR1 MNHEY, CDR2 SVGAGI. The CDR3 protein is CASSYDRDSGNTIYF. The CDR3 nucleotides read TGTGCCAGCAGTTACGACAGGGACTCTGGAAACACCATATATTTT.

This chain links TRBV4-1 with TRBJ1-2; D is unresolved. Trimming removed 0 bases at V and 9 bases at J, with 26 bases between. This CDR3 is 18 amino acids long. Germline CDR1 MGHRA, CDR2 YSYEKL. The CDR3 DNA reads as TGCGCCAGCAGCCAAGATAGGAGGGAATCTTCGTCTCTCTGGAGCTACACCTTC. It translates to CASSQDRRESSSLWSYTF.

This chain uses TRBV19 with TRBJ2-6; D is unresolved. The CDR3 is 16 residues long. V was pared by 9 bases and J by 2 bases, with 17 bases between. Germline values: CDR1 LNHDA, CDR2 SQIVND (reference sequence). The CDR3 here is CASLKESGPGANVLTF. The CDR3 DNA reads TGTGCCAGCCTGAAGGAATCTGGGCCTGGGGCCAACGTCCTGACTTTC. The variable domain in full, completed from reference TRBV19 and TRBJ2-6, reads DGGITQSPKYLFRKEGQNVTLSCEQNLNHDAMYWYRQDPGQGLRLIYYSQIVNDFQKGDIAEGYSVSREKKESFPLTVTSAQKNPTAFYLCASLKESGPGANVLTFGAGSRLTVL.

This chain joins TRBV11-2 and TRBJ2-3; D remains unclear. V lost 3 bases, J lost 4 bases, and 14 bases lay in between. Germline V gene lookup returns CDR1 SGHAT and CDR2 FQNNGV. The CDR3 loop spans 15 amino acids. As DNA, the CDR3 is TGTGCCAGCAGCTTGGTCACCCCGGTGGCAGATACGCAGTATTTT. This codes for CASSLVTPVADTQYF.

In this sample, this clone turned up a few times. This sequence joins TRBV18 and TRBJ1-4; unclear D gene. The CDR3 is 14 residues long. From germline, CDR1 is KGHSH and CDR2 LQKENI. Trimming stripped 2 bases from V and 6 bases from J, with 10 bases between. The CDR3 loop is CASSPGPSYEKLFF. The CDR3 nucleotides are TGTGCCAGCTCACCAGGGCCCTCCTATGAAAAACTGTTTTTT. The full variable domain, rest sourced from reference TRBV18 and TRBJ1-4, is NAGVMQNPRHLVRRRGQEARLRCSPMKGHSHVYWYRQLPEEGLKFMVYLQKENIIDESGMPKERFSAEFPKEGPSILRIQQVVRGDSAAYFCASSPGPSYEKLFFGSGTQLSVL.

The genes are TRBV19 and TRBJ2-3; TRBD2 agrees at 9 bases. CDR1 is LNHDA and CDR2 is SQIVND in the germline V gene (reference sequence). The CDR3 has 15 amino acids. The V and J ends lost 1 base and 4 bases, in that order; junction bases with no gene match: 3. CDR3 in DNA: TGTGCCAGTAGTATAGTGGCGGGGGGGGCAGATACGCAGTATTTT. It specifies CASSIVAGGADTQYF. The whole variable domain, filled in from reference TRBV19 and TRBJ2-3, reads DGGITQSPKYLFRKEGQNVTLSCEQNLNHDAMYWYRQDPGQGLRLIYYSQIVNDFQKGDIAEGYSVSREKKESFPLTVTSAQKNPTAFYLCASSIVAGGADTQYFGPGTRLTVL.

This rearrangement joins TRBV5-6 to TRBJ1-2; D gene unclear. The ends were cut back, 1 base at V and 0 bases at J, with 10 bases in the middle. The CDR3 loop spans 15 amino acids. CDR1 is SGHDT, CDR2 YYEEEE, per germline. The CDR3 sequence: CASSLSAEANYGYTF. Here the CDR3 DNA reads TGTGCCAGCAGCTTGTCGGCAGAGGCTAACTATGGCTACACCTTC.

This rearrangement joins TRBV15 to TRBJ1-6; 9 bases are a match to TRBD1. CDR3 length: 16 residues. Germline lookup yields CDR1 LNHNV and CDR2 YYDKDF (reference sequence). Trimming took 1 base from V and 7 from J; bases not matched to a gene: 5. The CDR3 bases are TGTGCCACCAGCAGAGGGACAGGGGTTAAGAATTCACCCCTCCACTTT. This translates into CATSRGTGVKNSPLHF.

The chain combines TRBV6-6 with TRBJ2-1, with TRBD2 matching over 7 bases. Germline V lookup: CDR1 MNHNY, CDR2 SVGAGI (reference sequence). The V segment lost 0 bases and the J segment 5 bases; nucleotides outside the gene matches: 7. This CDR3 has 16 residues. The CDR3 DNA sequence: TGTGCCAGCAGTTACTCGATTCTAGCGGAACACAATGAGCAGTTCTTC. Residues: CASSYSILAEHNEQFF.

This clone was observed a handful of times. The CDR3 nucleotides read TGTGCCACCAGCAGAGCAGGGGGCTATGGCTACACCTTC. This gives the protein CATSRAGGYGYTF. This chain joins TRBV15 and TRBJ1-2; 7 bases map to TRBD1. The CDR3 extends over 13 amino acids. J gave up 4 bases and V 1 base, and 0 bases lay outside the gene matches. Germline assignment: CDR1 LNHNV and CDR2 YYDKDF (reference sequence).